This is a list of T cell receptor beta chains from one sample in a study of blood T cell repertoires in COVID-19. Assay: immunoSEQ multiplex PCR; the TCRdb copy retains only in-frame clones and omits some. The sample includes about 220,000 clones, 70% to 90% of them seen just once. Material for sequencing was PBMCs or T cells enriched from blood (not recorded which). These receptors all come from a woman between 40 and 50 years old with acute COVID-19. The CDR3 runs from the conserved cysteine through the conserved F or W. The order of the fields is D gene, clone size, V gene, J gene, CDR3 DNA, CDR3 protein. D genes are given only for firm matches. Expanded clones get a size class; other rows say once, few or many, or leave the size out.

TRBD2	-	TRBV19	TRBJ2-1	TGTGCCAGTAGTGTTCTAGCGGGGGATGAGCAGTTCTTC	CASSVLAGDEQFF
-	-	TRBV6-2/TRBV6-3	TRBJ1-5	TGTGCCAGCAGTTACTCGACGCGGTTTAATCAGCCCCAGCATTTT	CASSYSTRFNQPQHF
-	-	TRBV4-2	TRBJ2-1	TGTGCCAGCAGCCAAGATCTAGCCTCCTACAATGAGCAGTTCTTC	CASSQDLASYNEQFF
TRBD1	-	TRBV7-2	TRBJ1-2	TGTGCCAGCAGCTGGGACAGGACCACCATTATCTATGGCTACACCTTC	CASSWDRTTIIYGYTF
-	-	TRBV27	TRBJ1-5	TGTGCCAGCAGTCCGACAGGACGTTATAGCAATCAGCCCCAGCATTTT	CASSPTGRYSNQPQHF
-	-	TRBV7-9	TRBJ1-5	TGTGCCAGCAGCCTCGGAGGGAGCGGTCAGCCCCAGCATTTT	CASSLGGSGQPQHF
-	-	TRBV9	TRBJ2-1	TGTGCCAGCAGCGTCGCTGGCCACAATGAGCAGTTCTTC	CASSVAGHNEQFF
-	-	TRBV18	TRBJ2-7	TGTGCCAGCTCCGTGTCTGTTTTGAGGGCGTCCTACGAGCAGTACTTC	CASSVSVLRASYEQYF
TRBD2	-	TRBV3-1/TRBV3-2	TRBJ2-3	TGTGCCAGCAGCCAAGCGGGGACTAGTCACGATACGCAGTATTTT	CASSQAGTSHDTQYF
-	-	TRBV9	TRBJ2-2	TGTGCCAGCAGCGTAGGGAGGACTAATTCGAACACCGGGGAGCTGTTTTTT	CASSVGRTNSNTGELFF
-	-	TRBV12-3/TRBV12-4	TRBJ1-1	TGTGCCAGCAGTTTATGGGGGGTTGAAATAGCTTTCTTT	CASSLWGVEIAFF
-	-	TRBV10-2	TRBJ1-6	TGCGCCAGCAGTGGGCTGTTAAGCTCCTATAATTCACCCCTCCACTTT	CASSGLLSSYNSPLHF
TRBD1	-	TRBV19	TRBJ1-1	TGTGCCAGTAGTATTACAGGGGCCACGAACACTGAAGCTTTCTTT	CASSITGATNTEAFF
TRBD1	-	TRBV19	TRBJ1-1	TGTGCCAGTCAGGGGGCGCCCCACACTGAAGCTTTCTTT	CASQGAPHTEAFF
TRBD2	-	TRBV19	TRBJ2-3	TGTGCCAGTAGTATAGGGACTAGCGGAGGGAGGACAGATACGCAGTATTTT	CASSIGTSGGRTDTQYF
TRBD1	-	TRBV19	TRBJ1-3	TGTGCCAGTAGTTTAACAGGGGCTGGAAACACCATATATTTT	CASSLTGAGNTIYF
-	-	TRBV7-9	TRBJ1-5	TGTGCCAGCAGCGGACAGAGCAATCAGCCCCAGCATTTT	CASSGQSNQPQHF
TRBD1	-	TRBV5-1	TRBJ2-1	TGCGCCAGCAGCGTCACCGGGACAGTATACAATGAGCAGTTCTTC	CASSVTGTVYNEQFF
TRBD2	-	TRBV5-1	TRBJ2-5	TGCGCCAGCAGCAAGTGGACTAGCGGGGGCCAAGAGACCCAGTACTTC	CASSKWTSGGQETQYF
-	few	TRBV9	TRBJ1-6	TGTGCCAGCAGCGTAGGTAGCAGCGGTAATTCACCCCTCCACTTT	CASSVGSSGNSPLHF
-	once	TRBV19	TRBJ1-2	TGTGCCAGTAGTATAGGGGAGGGATCCTTCTATGGCTACACCTTC	CASSIGEGSFYGYTF
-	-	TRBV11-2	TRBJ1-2	TGTGCCAGCAGCTTAGCGGGGGGTTTTAACTATGGCTACACCTTC	CASSLAGGFNYGYTF
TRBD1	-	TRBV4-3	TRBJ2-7	TGCGCCAGCAGCCAAGATCGAGGACAGGGGTCCTACGAGCAGTACTTC	CASSQDRGQGSYEQYF
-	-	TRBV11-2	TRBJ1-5	TGTGCCAGCCAAACGGGGAGCAATCAGCCCCAGCATTTT	CASQTGSNQPQHF